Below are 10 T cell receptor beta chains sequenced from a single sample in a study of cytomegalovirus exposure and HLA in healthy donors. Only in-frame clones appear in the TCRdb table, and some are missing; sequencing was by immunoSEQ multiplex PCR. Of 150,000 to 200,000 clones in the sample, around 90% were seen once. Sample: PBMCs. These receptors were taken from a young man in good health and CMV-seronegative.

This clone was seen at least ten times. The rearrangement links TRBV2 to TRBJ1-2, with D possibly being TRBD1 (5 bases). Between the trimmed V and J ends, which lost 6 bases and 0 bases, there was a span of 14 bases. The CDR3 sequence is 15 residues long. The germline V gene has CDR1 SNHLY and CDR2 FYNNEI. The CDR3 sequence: CASRGRETANYGYTF. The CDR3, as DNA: TGTGCCAGCAGAGGCCGAGAGACAGCTAACTATGGCTACACCTTC.

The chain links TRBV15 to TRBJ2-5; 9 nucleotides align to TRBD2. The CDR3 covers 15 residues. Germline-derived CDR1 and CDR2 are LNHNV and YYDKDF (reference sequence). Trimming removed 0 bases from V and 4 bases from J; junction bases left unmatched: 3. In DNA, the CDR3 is TGTGCCACCAGCAGAGAGGGACTAGCAGGAGAGACCCAGTACTTC. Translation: CATSREGLAGETQYF. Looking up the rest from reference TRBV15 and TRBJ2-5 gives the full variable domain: DAMVIQNPRYQVTQFGKPVTLSCSQTLNHNVMYWYQQKSSQAPKLLFHYYDKDFNNEADTPDNFQSRRPNTSFCFLDIRSPGLGDTAMYLCATSREGLAGETQYFGPGTRLLVL.

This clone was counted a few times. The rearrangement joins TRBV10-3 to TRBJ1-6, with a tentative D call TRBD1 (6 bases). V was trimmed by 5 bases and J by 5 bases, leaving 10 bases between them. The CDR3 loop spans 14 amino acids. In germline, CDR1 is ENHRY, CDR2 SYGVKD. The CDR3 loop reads CAISKDSNNSPLHF. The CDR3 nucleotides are TGTGCCATCAGTAAGGACAGTAATAATTCACCCCTCCACTTT.

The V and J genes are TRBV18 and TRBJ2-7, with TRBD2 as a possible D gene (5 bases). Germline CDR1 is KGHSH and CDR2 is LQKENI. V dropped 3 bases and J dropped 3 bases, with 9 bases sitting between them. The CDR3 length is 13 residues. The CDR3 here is CASSPGAVYEQYF. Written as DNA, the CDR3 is TGTGCCAGCTCACCTGGAGCGGTCTACGAGCAGTACTTC.

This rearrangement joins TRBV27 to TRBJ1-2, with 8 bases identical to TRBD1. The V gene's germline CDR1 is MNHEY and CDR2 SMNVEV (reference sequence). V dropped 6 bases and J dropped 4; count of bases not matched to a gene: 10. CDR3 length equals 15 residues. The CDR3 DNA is TGTGCCAGCAGGGACAGGGACAGAGAAATCTATGGCTACACCTTC. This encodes CASRDRDREIYGYTF.

CDR3 coding DNA: TGTGCCAGCAGTTTAAGAGGGACAGATGGCTACACCTTC. Translating it yields CASSLRGTDGYTF. This chain uses TRBV27 with TRBJ1-2; 7 bases match TRBD1. Per the germline V gene, CDR1 is MNHEY and CDR2 is SMNVEV (reference sequence). The CDR3 extends over 13 amino acids. The V segment lost 2 bases and the J segment 6 bases; nucleotides outside the gene matches: 3.

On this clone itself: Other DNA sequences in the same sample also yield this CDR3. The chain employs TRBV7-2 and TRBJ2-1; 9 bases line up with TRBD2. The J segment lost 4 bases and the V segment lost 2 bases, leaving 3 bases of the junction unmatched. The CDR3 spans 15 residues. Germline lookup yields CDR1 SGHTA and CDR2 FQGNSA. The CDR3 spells CASSLTSGPYNEQFF. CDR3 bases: TGTGCCAGCAGCTTAACTAGCGGGCCTTACAATGAGCAGTTCTTC.

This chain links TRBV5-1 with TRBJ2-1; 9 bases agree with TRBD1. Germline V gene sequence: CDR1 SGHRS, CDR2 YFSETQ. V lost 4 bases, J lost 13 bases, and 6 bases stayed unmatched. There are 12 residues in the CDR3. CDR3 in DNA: TGCGCCAGCAGCCTATGGACAGGGGAACAGTTCTTC. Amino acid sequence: CASSLWTGEQFF.

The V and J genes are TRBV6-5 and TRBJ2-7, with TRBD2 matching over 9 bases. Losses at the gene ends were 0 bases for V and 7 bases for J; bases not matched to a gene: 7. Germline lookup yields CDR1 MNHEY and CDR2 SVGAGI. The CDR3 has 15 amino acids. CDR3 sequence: CASSYSGGGAGEQYV. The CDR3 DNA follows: TGTGCCAGCAGTTACTCGGGCGGGGGGGCCGGTGAGCAGTACGTC.

CDR3 sequence reads: CAKETGGAGNTIYF. CDR3 bases: TGTGCCAAAGAAACAGGGGGCGCTGGAAACACCATATATTTT. This chain joins TRBV7-9 and TRBJ1-3; TRBD1 matches at 9 bases. Germline CDR1 reads SEHNR; CDR2 reads FQNEAQ (reference sequence). The CDR3 is made up of 14 amino acids. With 10 bases clipped from V and 2 bases from J, the junction kept 6 bases outside the gene matches.